The 30 T cell receptor beta chains below were found in one sample sequenced in a study of blood T cell repertoires in COVID-19. Produced via immunoSEQ multiplex PCR; TCRdb's table is partial and in-frame only. The sample records under 250,000 clones, 84% being singletons. The sequencing sample was made of peripheral blood. Source of these receptors: a man aged 45-65 years with acute or convalescent COVID-19.

The chain has TRBV6-2 or TRBV6-3 and TRBJ1-1; no clear D gene. The CDR3 has 13 residues. Germline V gene data show CDR1 as MNHEY and CDR2 as SVGEGT. Trimming pared 5 bases from V and 5 bases from J, leaving 12 bases between. CDR3 sequence (DNA): TGTGCCAGCAGTAGGAGGGTGTGGACTGAAGCTTTCTTT. Protein: CASSRRVWTEAFF.

This chain joins TRBV6-4 and TRBJ1-1; 7 bases fit TRBD1. Germline CDR1 and CDR2: MRHNA and SNTAGT. The CDR3 sequence is 13 residues long. V dropped 6 bases and J dropped 3; count of bases not matched to a gene: 4. As DNA, the CDR3 is TGTGCCAGCAGGCTTACAGGGGACACTGAAGCTTTCTTT. Protein sequence: CASRLTGDTEAFF.

The chain has TRBV10-3 and TRBJ2-5; 9 bases are a match to TRBD1. V trimming: 4 bases; J trimming: 3 bases; junction bases outside the gene matches: 3. This CDR3 region has 14 residues. CDR1 ENHRY and CDR2 SYGVKD come from the germline V gene. CDR3 coding DNA: TGTGCCATCAGTGCACAGGGGGCGGAAGAGACCCAGTACTTC. This gives the protein CAISAQGAEETQYF.

The rearrangement joins TRBV10-3 to TRBJ1-2, with 7 nucleotides matching TRBD1. Germline assignment: CDR1 ENHRY and CDR2 SYGVKD. V shed 2 bases, J shed 7 bases, and the junction held 10 bases outside the gene matches. The CDR3 consists of 15 residues. Here the CDR3 DNA reads TGTGCCATCAGTGAGCCGAGACAGGGAGCGGCTGGCTACACCTTC. It translates to CAISEPRQGAAGYTF.

This rearrangement joins TRBV27 to TRBJ1-1; D not certain. V was clipped by 3 bases and J by 1 base, with 6 bases between them. The CDR3 runs to 13 residues. The V gene's germline CDR1 is MNHEY and CDR2 SMNVEV (reference sequence). The CDR3 here is CASSFRGNTEAFF. The CDR3 DNA reads TGTGCCAGCAGTTTTCGAGGGAACACTGAAGCTTTCTTT.

This chain links TRBV3-1 (or the pseudogene TRBV3-2) with TRBJ2-1; TRBD2 matches 7 bases. J gave up 6 bases and V 3 bases, and 2 bases lay outside the gene matches. The CDR3 loop spans 13 amino acids. Germline V gives CDR1 LGHDT, CDR2 YNNKEL (reference sequence). CDR3 loop: CASSHGTTNEQFF. The CDR3, as DNA: TGTGCCAGCAGCCACGGGACTACCAATGAGCAGTTCTTC.

This sequence joins TRBV19 and TRBJ2-1; a weak D match, TRBD2 (5 bases). Germline V gene data show CDR1 as LNHDA and CDR2 as SQIVND (reference sequence). There are 14 residues in the CDR3. V was clipped by 10 bases and J by 4 bases, with 17 bases between them. CDR3 amino acids: CATRDVRAYNEQFF. The CDR3 region has the DNA TGTGCCACCCGGGATGTGCGGGCGTACAATGAGCAGTTCTTC.

CDR3 in DNA: TGCGCCAGCAGTGAGTACGCCGGCGGGACAGGGAACACCGGGGAGCTGTTTTTT. Translated, it gives CASSEYAGGTGNTGELFF. J is TRBJ2-2 and V is TRBV10-2, with TRBD1 matching 8 bases. The CDR3 extends over 18 amino acids. V gave up 1 base and J gave up 1 base; unmatched junction bases: 8. From germline, CDR1 is WSHSY and CDR2 SAAADI.

The chain has TRBV7-9 and TRBJ1-1, with TRBD1 as a possible D gene (6 bases). Germline loops: CDR1 SEHNR, CDR2 FQNEAQ (reference sequence). With 4 bases removed from V and 6 bases from J, the gap between germline ends came to 12 bases. This CDR3 contains 13 residues. The CDR3 reads CASSSPAGAEAFF. The CDR3 DNA reads TGTGCCAGCAGCTCACCAGCAGGGGCTGAAGCTTTCTTT.

This chain connects TRBV25-1 to TRBJ1-1; D is possibly TRBD1 (6 bases). V lost 4 bases to trimming and J lost 6 bases, with 15 bases between them. This CDR3 spans 14 amino acids. Per germline, CDR1 MGHDK and CDR2 SYGVNS. The CDR3 region is CASSGHTRGSEAFF. CDR3 DNA sequence: TGTGCCAGCAGTGGCCATACCAGGGGATCTGAAGCTTTCTTT.

The CDR3 reads CASSLGPRAQYF. The DNA for the CDR3 is TGTGCCAGCAGCTTAGGCCCTCGGGCCCAGTACTTC. This chain joins TRBV11-2 and TRBJ2-5, with D unresolved. Trimming left V 1 base short and J 9 bases short, with 9 bases between. The CDR3 has 12 residues. Germline V lookup: CDR1 SGHAT, CDR2 FQNNGV.

The chain recombines TRBV5-1 with TRBJ2-3; 10 bases match TRBD2. Germline loops: CDR1 SGHRS, CDR2 YFSETQ. The CDR3 contains 16 residues. Trimming removed 4 bases from V and 0 bases from J; junction bases left unmatched: 5. The CDR3 bases are TGCGCCAGCAGCCCCATACTAGCGGGGAGCACAGATACGCAGTATTTT. This encodes CASSPILAGSTDTQYF.

The rearrangement uses TRBV19 and TRBJ1-6; TRBD1 might be the D (6 bases). The length of the CDR3 is 15 residues. CDR1 and CDR2 (germline): LNHDA, SQIVND (reference sequence). The V and J ends lost 5 bases and 7 bases respectively, with 15 bases between them. In DNA, the CDR3 is TGTGCCAGTAGTCCGGGACAAGGAATCAATTCACCCCTCCACTTT. Translated, it gives CASSPGQGINSPLHF. The full variable domain, in which reference TRBV19 and TRBJ1-6 provide the parts outside the CDR3, is DGGITQSPKYLFRKEGQNVTLSCEQNLNHDAMYWYRQDPGQGLRLIYYSQIVNDFQKGDIAEGYSVSREKKESFPLTVTSAQKNPTAFYLCASSPGQGINSPLHFGNGTRLTVT.

The chain is built from TRBV7-9 and TRBJ2-7; weak D call: TRBD1 (5 bases). Looked up from germline, CDR1 is SEHNR and CDR2 is FQNEAQ (reference sequence). V lost 1 base and J lost 0, with 10 bases in between. This CDR3 comprises 15 residues. The CDR3 sequence is CASSLGSRDSYEQYF. The CDR3 region has the DNA TGTGCCAGCAGCTTAGGTTCCAGGGACTCCTACGAGCAGTACTTC.

This chain links TRBV5-1 with TRBJ2-2, with 14 positions matching TRBD2. Losses at the gene ends were 4 bases for V and 7 bases for J; bases not matched to a gene: 3. Germline V gene data show CDR1 as SGHRS and CDR2 as YFSETQ. The CDR3 contains 15 residues. The DNA of the CDR3 is TGCGCCAGCAGCGGACTAGCGGGAGGTTTCGGGGAGCTGTTTTTT. It is translated as CASSGLAGGFGELFF.

The CDR3 DNA follows: TGTGCTAGTGGTTCCGGACAGGCGCGTTCCTACAATGAGCAGTTCTTC. Translating gives CASGSGQARSYNEQFF. The chain joins TRBV12-5 to TRBJ2-1; TRBD1 agrees at 7 bases. CDR3 length equals 16 residues. The V and J ends lost 4 bases and 1 base, in that order; junction bases with no gene match: 7. Germline assignment: CDR1 LGHNT and CDR2 FRNRAP.

V is TRBV5-4 and J is TRBJ1-2, with 7 positions matching TRBD1. The CDR3 extends over 14 amino acids. The V segment lost 4 bases and the J segment 6 bases; nucleotides outside the gene matches: 9. Germline V gives CDR1 SGHNT, CDR2 YYREEE (reference sequence). As DNA, the CDR3 is TGTGCCAGCAGCAGCCAGACAGGGTGGAATGGCTACACCTTC. It codes for CASSSQTGWNGYTF. The complete variable domain, with remaining parts taken from reference TRBV5-4 and TRBJ1-2, reads ETGVTQSPTHLIKTRGQQVTLRCSSQSGHNTVSWYQQALGQGPQFIFQYYREEENGRGNFPPRFSGLQFPNYSSELNVNALELDDSALYLCASSSQTGWNGYTFGSGTRLTVV.

This clone was counted a few times. The DNA for the CDR3 is TGCAGCGTTGGGGGACATAGCTCTGGAAACACCATATATTTT. Translated: CSVGGHSSGNTIYF. This chain joins TRBV29-1 and TRBJ1-3, with D perhaps TRBD1 (6 bases). This CDR3 is built from 14 residues. V was shortened by 4 bases and J by 0 bases, with 10 bases between the two germline ends. CDR1 and CDR2 (germline): SQVTM, ANQGSEA.

The chain recombines TRBV11-3 with TRBJ2-5; 7 nucleotides match TRBD2. With 5 bases clipped from V and 3 bases from J, the junction kept 9 bases outside the gene matches. This CDR3 comprises 15 residues. CDR1 and CDR2 (germline): SGHNT, YENEEA. This chain's CDR3 is CASSEYRGEKETQYF. CDR3 nucleotide sequence: TGTGCCAGCAGCGAGTATCGGGGGGAGAAAGAGACCCAGTACTTC.

The J gene is TRBJ1-6, the V gene TRBV11-2; TRBD1 might be the D (6 bases). V lost 4 bases and J 5 bases, leaving 12 bases between the germline ends. CDR1 and CDR2 (germline): SGHAT, FQNNGV. The CDR3 is 15 amino acids. Here the CDR3 reads CASSSQGVDNSPLHF. The CDR3 DNA follows: TGTGCCAGCAGCTCACAGGGCGTCGATAATTCACCCCTCCACTTT.

The V call is TRBV5-1, the J call TRBJ2-5, with 8 bases identical to TRBD1. Unmatched junction bases numbered 9, after V lost 4 bases and J lost 4 bases. CDR3 length: 15 residues. Germline V gene lookup returns CDR1 SGHRS and CDR2 YFSETQ. The DNA for the CDR3 is TGCGCCAGCAGCGAGGGCAGGGGGCTCGGAGAGACCCAGTACTTC. Its protein product is CASSEGRGLGETQYF.

J is TRBJ1-2 and V is TRBV10-2, with 8 nucleotides matching TRBD1. The CDR3 runs to 14 residues. J was trimmed by 6 bases and V by 4 bases; bases with no gene match: 7. Germline CDR1 is WSHSY and CDR2 is SAAADI. The DNA for the CDR3 is TGCGCCAGCAGTGCCGCAGGGGGCGCGAATGGCTACACCTTC. Residues: CASSAAGGANGYTF.

The chain has TRBV12-3 or TRBV12-4 and TRBJ1-2, with 7 bases matching TRBD1. V shed 6 bases, J shed 6 bases, and the junction held 7 bases outside the gene matches. This CDR3 is 13 amino acids long. CDR3 coding DNA: TGTGCCAGCAGGGAACAGGGGATCGATGGCTACACCTTC. Protein product: CASREQGIDGYTF.

This clone has only a few counts. This chain connects TRBV3-1 (or the pseudogene TRBV3-2) to TRBJ1-2, with D tentatively TRBD1 (6 bases). The germline V and J ends were trimmed by 3 bases and 5 bases, with 10 bases remaining between them. The CDR3 consists of 13 residues. Germline assignment: CDR1 LGHDT and CDR2 YNNKEL (reference sequence). The CDR3 sequence: CASSQDSPYGYTF. The CDR3 nucleotides are TGTGCCAGCAGCCAGGACAGCCCATATGGCTACACCTTC.

The CDR3 here is CASSPVTEYNSPLHF. The CDR3 coding sequence is TGTGCCAGCAGTCCCGTGACAGAATATAATTCACCCCTCCACTTT. The chain has TRBV28 and TRBJ1-6, with D perhaps TRBD1 (5 bases). The V gene's germline CDR1 is MDHEN and CDR2 SYDVKM. The CDR3 covers 15 residues. The ends were cut back, 5 bases at V and 4 bases at J, with 12 bases in the middle.

CDR3 protein: CASSHRGSREKLFF. The CDR3 nucleotides are TGTGCCAGCAGCCACAGGGGAAGTCGGGAAAAACTGTTTTTT. The chain is built from TRBV3-1 (or the pseudogene TRBV3-2) and TRBJ1-4, with D perhaps matching TRBD1 (6 bases). This CDR3 spans 14 amino acids. Trimming left V 3 bases short and J 8 bases short, with 13 bases between. Germline V gene lookup returns CDR1 LGHDT and CDR2 YNNKEL (reference sequence).

The chain couples TRBV5-1 to TRBJ2-7; 7 bases match TRBD1. The CDR3 spans 14 residues. Germline lookup yields CDR1 SGHRS and CDR2 YFSETQ. V lost 4 bases to trimming and J lost 0 bases; unmatched junction nucleotides: 4. The CDR3 DNA sequence: TGCGCCAGCAGCCTCAGACAGGGCTCCTACGAGCAGTACTTC. Protein: CASSLRQGSYEQYF.

As regards this clone: The junction and the germline gene differ at one end; a read error may be behind it. This chain links TRBV30 with TRBJ1-2, with 7 positions matching TRBD1. The CDR3 extends over 15 amino acids. The germline CDR1 and CDR2 sequences are GTSNPN and SVGIG (reference sequence). The CDR3 reads CAGSLSGQRWYGYTF. The CDR3 DNA reads TGTGCCGGGAGCCTCTCGGGACAGAGGTGGTATGGCTACACCTTC.

Written as DNA, the CDR3 is TGCGCCAGCAGCCCGGGACTAGAAGTAGAGACCCAGTACTTC. As protein: CASSPGLEVETQYF. The chain combines TRBV5-1 with TRBJ2-5, with 8 nucleotides matching TRBD2. Germline CDR1 is SGHRS and CDR2 is YFSETQ. The CDR3 runs to 14 residues. With 4 bases clipped from V and 4 bases from J, the junction kept 6 bases outside the gene matches.

The V call is TRBV5-4, the J call TRBJ1-5; 8 nucleotides match TRBD1. V was clipped by 9 bases and J by 1 base; unmatched bases: 21. Germline V gene lookup returns CDR1 SGHNT and CDR2 YYREEE (reference sequence). This CDR3 contains 19 residues. CDR3 protein: CATSNWTGRLDRSNQPQHF. The CDR3 DNA reads TGTGCCACCTCTAACTGGACAGGGAGGTTGGATAGGAGCAATCAGCCCCAGCATTTT. Looking up the rest from reference TRBV5-4 and TRBJ1-5 gives the full variable domain: ETGVTQSPTHLIKTRGQQVTLRCSSQSGHNTVSWYQQALGQGPQFIFQYYREEENGRGNFPPRFSGLQFPNYSSELNVNALELDDSALYLCATSNWTGRLDRSNQPQHFGDGTRLSIL.